This TCR beta chain originates from a study of blood T cell repertoires in COVID-19. Study-level background: Specimens from acute and convalescent COVID-19 originated in the United States, Italy and Spain.

For recovered donors of Cohort 3, there were two negative PCRs, clearance, or symptom resolution. The data were produced by immunoSEQ multiplex PCR, yet TCRdb's version contains in-frame clones alone and is incomplete. Of 150,000 to 200,000 clones listed, roughly 83% are singletons. Trimming pared 1 base from V and 7 bases from J, leaving 19 bases between. The CDR3 runs 16 residues. Germline V gene sequence: CDR1 LNHDA, CDR2 SQIVND (reference sequence). The V and J genes are TRBV19 and TRBJ1-1; D ambiguous. The TCR comes from a woman aged 25 to 39 who had recovered from COVID-19. Sequencing input: PBMCs or T cells enriched from blood (not recorded which). The CDR3 DNA reads TGTGCCAGTAGTATAGGGGTTTGGAGGGTCCCTGTTGAAGCTTTCTTT. Its translation: CASSIGVWRVPVEAFF.